The clone carrying this T cell receptor beta chain appeared a few times. Libraries of TCR beta came from iRepertoire HTBI primers plus Arm-PCR of CDR3 regions. TCRdb ran MiXCR on the multiplex PCR reads and lists one entry per CDR3 protein. The sample has about 560,000 distinct CDR3 sequences; roughly 15% are singletons. This entry belongs to a study of regulatory T cells in long-lasting Graves disease. Study-level information: Less than 3 months of antithyroid drugs had been taken by newly diagnosed Graves' patients.

Time point defined: newly diagnosed GD, antithyroid drugs for less than 3 months. Isolated PBMC RNA provided the starting material for the TCR library. The CDR3 has 14 amino acids. Trimming cost V 3 bases and J 4 bases, with 13 bases left between them. The germline V gene has CDR1 GTSNPN and CDR2 SVGIG (reference sequence). This sample also belongs to another study, concerning T cells in Graves' hyperthyroidism and ophthalmopathy. That report notes: Clinical symptoms, serum thyroxine, TRAb, thyroid ultrasound and orbital computed tomography informed diagnoses. The HTBI set primed first-round TCR CDR3 RT-PCR. Also found in blood were most expanded thyroid clonotypes above 0.001.

The V gene is TRBV30, the J gene TRBJ2-1; D is ambiguous. The specimen comprised peripheral blood mononuclear cells (PBMCs), sampled at new diagnosis, from a patient treated with antithyroid drugs. This sequence originates from a man aged 18 to 30 with Graves disease. Here the CDR3 DNA reads TGTGCCTGGAGCAGCCTGGTAGGGTACAATGAGCAGTTCTTC. Amino acid sequence: CAWSSLVGYNEQFF.